The next 11 T cell receptor beta chains were all read from a single sample in a study of response to subunit inactivated influenza vaccine. TCRdb reprocessed the RT-PCR reads via MiXCR and lists one record per CDR3 protein. The sample shows roughly 570,000 distinct CDR3 sequences, 13% to 15% of them seen only once. The source was PBMCs from blood, collected 11 to 12 days after vaccination. The origin of the receptors is a man aged 50 to 59 who received an inactivated influenza vaccine.

The chain combines TRBV7-2 with TRBJ2-7; D unresolved. This CDR3 is built from 13 residues. Germline CDR1 is SGHTA and CDR2 is FQGNSA. V lost 4 bases and J lost 4, with 11 bases in between. The CDR3: CASSSGSKYEQYF. CDR3 in DNA: TGTGCCAGCAGCTCCGGAAGTAAATACGAGCAGTACTTC.

The J gene is TRBJ2-5, the V gene TRBV3-1; D remains unclear. From germline, CDR1 is LGHDT and CDR2 YNNKEL (reference sequence). The length of the CDR3 is 15 residues. V shed 0 bases and J shed 0 bases, with 8 bases lying between them. The CDR3 here is CASSQDLRNQETQYF. CDR3 DNA: TGTGCCAGCAGCCAAGACTTGAGGAACCAAGAGACCCAGTACTTC.

This chain's CDR3 is CASSLTTDSPLHF. The DNA for the CDR3 is TGTGCCAGCAGCTTAACGACAGATTCACCCCTCCACTTT. The chain recombines TRBV7-3 with TRBJ1-6, with D tentatively TRBD1 (5 bases). This CDR3 has 13 amino acids. Per the germline V gene, CDR1 is SGHTA and CDR2 is FQGTGA. V lost 0 bases and J 8 bases, leaving 5 bases between the germline ends. Together with reference TRBV7-3 and TRBJ1-6, the CDR3 gives the full variable domain: GAGVSQTPSNKVTEKGKYVELRCDPISGHTALYWYRQSLGQGPEFLIYFQGTGAADDSGLPNDRFFAVRPEGSVSTLKIQRTERGDSAVYLCASSLTTDSPLHFGNGTRLTVT.

This clonotype was seen only a few times. V gene TRBV28 combines with J gene TRBJ2-1; 7 bases align to TRBD2. The length of the CDR3 is 14 residues. V was pared by 8 bases and J by 4 bases, with 8 bases of the junction left unmatched. CDR1 is MDHEN, CDR2 SYDVKM, per germline. Here the CDR3 DNA reads TGTGCCAGCGGGAAACTAGCGCTGTACAATGAGCAGTTCTTC. Protein: CASGKLALYNEQFF.

As DNA, the CDR3 is TGTGCCAGCAGCTTAGGATTGGGGGGCGCAACCAGGGATACGCAGTATTTT. It codes for CASSLGLGGATRDTQYF. The V call is TRBV7-9, the J call TRBJ2-3, with D perhaps matching TRBD1 or TRBD2 (6 bases each). CDR3 length: 17 residues. Per germline, CDR1 SEHNR and CDR2 FQNEAQ (reference sequence). The V gene lost 1 base and the J gene lost 6 bases, with 20 bases spanning the gap.

This chain links TRBV11-2 with TRBJ2-7; 10 nucleotides match TRBD2. V dropped 6 bases and J dropped 10; count of bases not matched to a gene: 12. CDR3 length: 14 amino acids. CDR1 and CDR2 from the germline V gene are SGHAT and FQNNGV. CDR3 in DNA: TGTGCCAGCAGGTTGGCTAGCGGGGGATTGGGTCAGTACTTC. This gives the protein CASRLASGGLGQYF.

The rearrangement uses TRBV7-9 and TRBJ2-5; the match to TRBD2 covers 7 bases. Trimming cost V 3 bases and J 5 bases; bases outside gene matches: 9. The CDR3 is 15 amino acids. Germline V lookup: CDR1 SEHNR, CDR2 FQNEAQ (reference sequence). As DNA, the CDR3 is TGTGCCAGCAGCTTGACACTACGGGGAGGGGAGACCCAGTACTTC. Its translation is CASSLTLRGGETQYF.

J is TRBJ2-2 and V is TRBV20-1; D tentatively reads TRBD1 or TRBD2 (6 bases each). The germline gives CDR1 DFQATT, CDR2 SNEGSKA (reference sequence). The V gene lost 2 bases and the J gene lost 7 bases, with 14 bases spanning the gap. The CDR3 runs 14 residues. The CDR3 coding sequence is TGCAGTGCTAGAAGTGGAGGGGGAAACGGGGAGCTGTTTTTT. Translated, it gives CSARSGGGNGELFF.

In its sample, this clonotype was seen a few times. This chain uses TRBV7-9 with TRBJ2-7; no reliable D call. V was clipped by 0 bases and J by 12 bases, with 9 bases between them. Germline values: CDR1 SEHNR, CDR2 FQNEAQ (reference sequence). This CDR3 has 11 residues. The CDR3 here is CASSLAKVRYF. In DNA, the CDR3 is TGTGCCAGCAGCTTAGCTAAGGTTCGGTACTTC.

The CDR3 DNA sequence: TGTGCCAGCATCTCCTCGGCCAAATTATTGGATACGCAGTATTTT. Its protein product is CASISSAKLLDTQYF. The chain employs TRBV12-3 or TRBV12-4 and TRBJ2-3, with D hard to call. The germline V and J ends were trimmed by 7 bases and 6 bases, with 20 bases remaining between them. CDR3 length equals 15 residues.

This chain links TRBV11-2 with TRBJ2-2, with a tentative D call TRBD2 (5 bases). The germline CDR1 and CDR2 sequences are SGHAT and FQNNGV. Trimming cost V 2 bases and J 2 bases, with 9 bases left between them. The CDR3 totals 15 residues. The CDR3 nucleotides read TGTGCCAGCAGCTTATCTCTAGCCAACACCGGGGAGCTGTTTTTT. The encoded protein is CASSLSLANTGELFF.